These 16 T cell receptor beta chains came from one sample sequenced in a study of cytomegalovirus exposure and HLA in healthy donors. PCR was performed using 60 Vbeta and 13 Jbeta primers. Method: immunoSEQ multiplex PCR; TCRdb's copy keeps in-frame clones and lacks some. The sample holds about 170,000 clones, around 74% seen once. Sequencing was carried out using PBMCs. The receptor source for this set is a female donor in good health and CMV-seronegative.

J is TRBJ2-2 and V is TRBV7-3, with TRBD2 matching 10 bases. J was trimmed by 4 bases and V by 5 bases; bases with no gene match: 7. The CDR3 is 16 residues long. The germline V gene has CDR1 SGHTA and CDR2 FQGTGA. In nucleotides, the CDR3 is TGTGCCAGCAGCGCCACTAGCGGGGTGGGCACCGGGGAGCTGTTTTTT. Translating it yields CASSATSGVGTGELFF.

This chain uses TRBV21-1 with TRBJ2-7; TRBD1, as called in the table, went unchecked against the DNA. TRBV21-1 is annotated as a pseudogene. This CDR3 is built from 15 residues. CDR3: CASSKLWYTSYEQYF. The DNA for the CDR3 is TGTGCCAGCAGCAAACTTTGGTACACCTCCTACGAGCAGTACTTC.

The gene calls are TRBV7-2 and TRBJ2-2, with a possible D match to TRBD1 (6 bases). V was clipped by 5 bases and J by 1 base, with 8 bases between them. Germline V gene data show CDR1 as SGHTA and CDR2 as FQGNSA. This CDR3 has 14 residues. The CDR3 coding sequence is TGTGCCAGCAGCAAGGGACAGAACACCGGGGAGCTGTTTTTT. It is translated as CASSKGQNTGELFF. Using reference TRBV7-2 and TRBJ2-2 for the parts outside the CDR3, the full variable domain is GAGVSQSPSNKVTEKGKDVELRCDPISGHTALYWYRQSLGQGLEFLIYFQGNSAPDKSGLPSDRFSAERTGGSVSTLTIQRTQQEDSAVYLCASSKGQNTGELFFGEGSRLTVL.

This clone has more than one count but fewer than ten. The V gene is TRBV30, the J gene TRBJ2-2; 7 bases are a match to TRBD1. The trim removed 2 bases at V and 7 bases at J, leaving 7 bases unmatched. Germline V gene sequence: CDR1 GTSNPN, CDR2 SVGIG (reference sequence). The length of the CDR3 is 14 residues. CDR3 amino acids: CAWSRGPRGGELFF. In nucleotides, the CDR3 is TGTGCCTGGAGTAGGGGGCCCCGGGGCGGGGAGCTGTTTTTT.

The J gene is TRBJ1-4, the V gene TRBV7-9; TRBD1 matches 8 bases. The CDR3 is made up of 16 amino acids. From germline, CDR1 is SEHNR and CDR2 FQNEAQ (reference sequence). Germline trimming cut 5 bases from V and 1 base from J; bases unmatched to any gene: 6. The CDR3 sequence: CASSPGQGVTNEKLFF. CDR3 DNA: TGTGCCAGCAGCCCAGGACAGGGAGTAACTAATGAAAAACTGTTTTTT.

The gene calls are TRBV25-1 and TRBJ1-1; 9 bases match TRBD1. This CDR3 has 16 residues. V was pared by 5 bases and J by 4 bases, with 11 bases of the junction left unmatched. Germline loops: CDR1 MGHDK, CDR2 SYGVNS. The CDR3 sequence: CASSSWGRQGGTEAFF. The CDR3 DNA reads as TGTGCCAGCAGTTCTTGGGGGCGACAGGGGGGCACTGAAGCTTTCTTT. Variable domain in full (rest from reference TRBV25-1 and TRBJ1-1): EADIYQTPRYLVIGTGKKITLECSQTMGHDKMYWYQQDPGMELHLIHYSYGVNSTEKGDLSSESTVSRIRTEHFPLTLESARPSHTSQYLCASSSWGRQGGTEAFFGQGTRLTVV.

This chain links TRBV18 with TRBJ2-1; TRBD2 agrees at 8 bases. This CDR3 comprises 13 residues. The V gene's germline CDR1 is KGHSH and CDR2 LQKENI. The trim removed 3 bases at V and 9 bases at J, leaving 4 bases unmatched. The CDR3 region has the DNA TGTGCCAGCTCACCGGGACTAGAGGGTGAGCAGTTCTTC. This codes for CASSPGLEGEQFF. The variable domain in full, with the rest retrieved from reference TRBV18 and TRBJ2-1, is NAGVMQNPRHLVRRRGQEARLRCSPMKGHSHVYWYRQLPEEGLKFMVYLQKENIIDESGMPKERFSAEFPKEGPSILRIQQVVRGDSAAYFCASSPGLEGEQFFGPGTRLTVL.

J is TRBJ1-2 and V is TRBV9; D gene unclear. The CDR3 extends over 14 amino acids. Trimming removed 4 bases from V and 2 bases from J, with 12 bases in between. The V gene's germline CDR1 is SGDLS and CDR2 YYNGEE. CDR3 protein: CASSTSGENYGYTF. The CDR3 DNA sequence: TGTGCCAGCAGCACTAGCGGGGAAAACTATGGCTACACCTTC.

In this sample, this clone turned up a few times. One junction end disagrees with the germline gene, perhaps due to a read error. V is TRBV6-1 and J is TRBJ1-1; a weak D match, TRBD1 (5 bases). Germline values: CDR1 MNHNS, CDR2 SASEGT. CDR3 length: 15 amino acids. CDR3 in amino acids: CAISESNRLNTEAFF. CDR3 sequence (DNA): TGTGCCATCAGTGAGTCGAACAGGTTGAACACTGAAGCTTTCTTT.

The table lists this clone with a few counts. The chain recombines TRBV6-1 with TRBJ2-7; 16 bases agree with TRBD2. This CDR3 has 19 amino acids. Germline trimming cut 1 base from V and 6 bases from J; bases unmatched to any gene: 12. CDR1 and CDR2 from the germline V gene are MNHNS and SASEGT. CDR3 sequence reads: CASSEVAAGTSGRAIEQYF. DNA for the CDR3: TGTGCCAGCAGTGAAGTGGCGGCCGGGACTAGCGGGAGGGCTATCGAGCAGTACTTC.

The CDR3 loop reads CASSFRLAGSSYEQYF. Written as DNA, the CDR3 is TGTGCCAGCAGCTTCAGACTAGCGGGGTCATCCTACGAGCAGTACTTC. The chain uses TRBV7-2 and TRBJ2-7; TRBD2 agrees at 11 bases. The germline CDR1 and CDR2 sequences are SGHTA and FQGNSA. The CDR3 consists of 16 residues. The ends lost 3 bases at V and 1 base at J; junction bases unmatched: 5.

This clone appeared a few times. CDR3 region: CASSRQGVEGNIQYF. The CDR3 DNA sequence: TGTGCCAGCTCACGACAGGGAGTTGAGGGAAACATTCAGTACTTC. The chain uses TRBV18 and TRBJ2-4; TRBD1 agrees at 7 bases. CDR1 KGHSH and CDR2 LQKENI come from the germline V gene. V dropped 4 bases and J dropped 6; count of bases not matched to a gene: 9. CDR3 length: 15 residues.

The chain has TRBV7-6 and TRBJ2-2; the match to TRBD1 covers 9 bases. The J segment lost 7 bases and the V segment lost 5 bases, leaving 8 bases of the junction unmatched. The V gene's germline CDR1 is SGHVS and CDR2 FNYEAQ. This CDR3 has 15 amino acids. CDR3 coding DNA: TGTGCCAGCAGCCCACGGGACAGGGACGTCGGGGAGCTGTTTTTT. Protein sequence: CASSPRDRDVGELFF.

This sequence joins TRBV19 and TRBJ2-5; 7 bases align to TRBD1. Germline V gene sequence: CDR1 LNHDA, CDR2 SQIVND (reference sequence). The CDR3 extends over 16 amino acids. The V and J ends lost 3 bases and 5 bases, in that order; junction bases with no gene match: 12. CDR3 sequence: CASSIPDRAPGETQYF. In DNA, the CDR3 is TGTGCCAGTAGTATTCCCGACAGGGCGCCAGGGGAGACCCAGTACTTC.

This chain links TRBV19 with TRBJ2-4, with TRBD2 identical over 7 bases. Per germline, CDR1 LNHDA and CDR2 SQIVND (reference sequence). The V gene end was trimmed by 7 bases and the J gene end by 7 bases; junction bases not matched to a gene: 13. The CDR3 runs 15 residues. For the CDR3, the DNA is TGTGCCAGTACCCCCCCAAAGGGGCGGGGGAACATTCAGTACTTC. The encoded protein is CASTPPKGRGNIQYF.

The chain employs TRBV6-5 and TRBJ2-7, with D perhaps matching TRBD1 (6 bases). Germline lookup yields CDR1 MNHEY and CDR2 SVGAGI. The CDR3 length is 15 residues. V was cut by 4 bases and J by 4 bases, with 17 bases left in between. This CDR3 reads CASSSATGTSYEQYF. The CDR3 DNA is TGTGCCAGCAGTTCCGCCACCGGGACAAGTTACGAGCAGTACTTC.